One sample yielded the 24 T cell receptor beta chains listed below, sequenced in a study of sequential checkpoint blockade in melanoma (dated by TCRdb to between 2018 and 2021). The sample's treatment or condition label is to be understood as: randomized to nivolumab then ipilimumab (arm A) or the reverse (arm B). The library relied on the immunoSEQ multiplex PCR assay. What TCRdb holds here is the immuneACCESS table cut down to in-frame rearrangements. Part of the clones is not present; checked against another copy, under half of the missing clones reflect an unresolved V gene, and the others are unexplained. This sample is represented by 30,000 to 40,000 clones; roughly 90% of them were singletons. Jointly, the top ten make up roughly 12% of the sample. Specimen: CD8+ T cells sorted from blood (inferred from file names), collected from a patient given nivolumab and ipilimumab in sequence. The receptors shown here come from a human donor with melanoma.

J is TRBJ2-5 and V is TRBV4-2; D is perhaps TRBD2 (6 bases). V gave up 0 bases and J gave up 2 bases, with 10 bases separating them. CDR3 length equals 15 residues. Germline V gene lookup returns CDR1 LGHNA and CDR2 YNFKEQ. In DNA form, the CDR3 reads TGTGCCAGCAGCCAAGATCCCGCGGGACAAGAGACCCAGTACTTC. Its translation is CASSQDPAGQETQYF.

This clone was picked up one time. V is TRBV6-5 and J is TRBJ2-7, with 12 bases identical to TRBD2. Germline V gives CDR1 MNHEY, CDR2 SVGAGI. The CDR3 covers 15 residues. V lost 6 bases to trimming and J lost 3 bases; unmatched junction nucleotides: 6. The CDR3 DNA reads TGTGCCAGCAGCTTGACTAGCGGGAGAATCTACGAGCAGTACTTC. Translating it yields CASSLTSGRIYEQYF.

This chain links TRBV7-9 with TRBJ2-1; 7 bases align to TRBD1. Trimming at V came to 2 bases and at J to 10 bases, leaving 5 bases not matched to a gene. The CDR3 loop spans 13 amino acids. Per germline, CDR1 SEHNR and CDR2 FQNEAQ (reference sequence). The CDR3 bases are TGTGCCAGCAGCTTAAGGGACAGCCCCGAGCAGTTCTTC. It specifies CASSLRDSPEQFF. Using reference TRBV7-9 and TRBJ2-1 for the parts outside the CDR3, the full variable domain is DTGVSQNPRHKITKRGQNVTFRCDPISEHNRLYWYRQTLGQGPEFLTYFQNEAQLEKSRLLSDRFSAERPKGSFSTLEIQRTEQGDSAMYLCASSLRDSPEQFFGPGTRLTVL.

The V gene is TRBV5-1, the J gene TRBJ2-7; TRBD2 matches at 8 bases. Losses at the gene ends were 2 bases for V and 3 bases for J; bases not matched to a gene: 4. Per germline, CDR1 SGHRS and CDR2 YFSETQ. The CDR3 extends over 14 amino acids. CDR3 region: CASSFTSGVYEQYF. The DNA of the CDR3 is TGCGCCAGCAGCTTTACTAGCGGAGTCTACGAGCAGTACTTC.

The chain employs TRBV14 and TRBJ2-3, with D uncertain. Looked up from germline, CDR1 is SGHDN and CDR2 is FVKESK. Trimming took 1 base from V and 6 from J, leaving 11 bases between them. The CDR3 has 14 residues. CDR3 sequence (DNA): TGTGCCAGCAGCCAAGGGGTTCCAGCGGATACGCAGTATTTT. Translating gives CASSQGVPADTQYF.

The rearrangement uses TRBV4-1 and TRBJ2-3, with D possibly TRBD2 on 6 matching bases. The CDR3 spans 17 residues. V was pared by 3 bases and J by 0 bases, with 16 bases between. The germline gives CDR1 MGHRA, CDR2 YSYEKL. CDR3 DNA sequence: TGCGCCAGCAGCCATTCCCTGGGGGGAACTAGCACAGATACGCAGTATTTT. This codes for CASSHSLGGTSTDTQYF.

The chain uses TRBV27 and TRBJ2-1; D call uncertain. With 5 bases removed from V and 0 bases from J, the gap between germline ends came to 5 bases. The germline V gene has CDR1 MNHEY and CDR2 SMNVEV (reference sequence). The CDR3 totals 13 residues. CDR3 DNA: TGTGCCAGCAGTCTAAGCTCCTACAATGAGCAGTTCTTC. Translating it yields CASSLSSYNEQFF.

J is TRBJ2-5 and V is TRBV7-9, with TRBD2 as a possible D gene (5 bases). This CDR3 comprises 15 residues. V was shortened by 4 bases and J by 2 bases, with 14 bases between the two germline ends. From germline, CDR1 is SEHNR and CDR2 FQNEAQ (reference sequence). CDR3 protein: CASSSSPGTQETQYF. The CDR3 nucleotides read TGTGCCAGCAGCTCGAGTCCGGGAACACAAGAGACCCAGTACTTC.

This chain connects TRBV28 to TRBJ2-7, with D maybe TRBD2 (6 bases). This CDR3 contains 14 residues. Trimming took 6 bases from V and 3 from J, leaving 15 bases between them. The germline gives CDR1 MDHEN, CDR2 SYDVKM. The CDR3 loop reads CASRVSGTIYEQYF. CDR3 nucleotide sequence: TGTGCCAGCAGGGTTAGCGGAACGATCTACGAGCAGTACTTC.

In DNA form, the CDR3 reads TGTGCCAGCAGCGTAGCTATTACGAGCTCCTACAATGAGCAGTTCTTC. It yields the protein CASSVAITSSYNEQFF. J is TRBJ2-1 and V is TRBV9; D is undetermined. The CDR3 consists of 16 residues. V lost 0 bases, J lost 0 bases, and 10 bases lay in between. The V gene's germline CDR1 is SGDLS and CDR2 YYNGEE.

This clone came up a few times. The chain is built from TRBV7-9 and TRBJ2-1; TRBD2 matches at 9 bases. CDR3 size: 15 residues. J lost 8 bases, V lost 4 bases, and 9 bases had no gene match. Germline CDR1 reads SEHNR; CDR2 reads FQNEAQ (reference sequence). CDR3 sequence reads: CASSSPGLAFDEQFF. DNA for the CDR3: TGTGCCAGCAGCTCCCCGGGACTAGCCTTCGATGAGCAGTTCTTC.

V usage is TRBV10-1 and J usage is TRBJ2-7, with a possible D match to TRBD2 (6 bases). The germline V gene has CDR1 WNHNN and CDR2 SYGVQD (reference sequence). CDR3 length: 12 amino acids. V lost 6 bases and J lost 6, with 12 bases in between. The CDR3 loop is CASSHGGSEQYF. CDR3 nucleotides: TGCGCCAGCAGCCACGGGGGTTCCGAGCAGTACTTC.

The rearrangement uses TRBV6-5 and TRBJ2-1; D might be TRBD1 (6 bases). The CDR3 extends over 15 amino acids. Per the germline V gene, CDR1 is MNHEY and CDR2 is SVGAGI. V dropped 6 bases and J dropped 0 bases, with 12 bases sitting between them. The CDR3 DNA reads as TGTGCCAGCAGCCCGACAGGCAGCTCCTACAATGAGCAGTTCTTC. Protein product: CASSPTGSSYNEQFF.

The rearrangement links TRBV4-3 to TRBJ2-2; D gene uncertain. This CDR3 has 14 residues. The germline V and J ends were trimmed by 4 bases and 3 bases, with 9 bases remaining between them. Germline CDR1 and CDR2: LGHNA and YSLEER. DNA of the CDR3: TGCGCCAGCAGCCCCAACACATACACCGGGGAGCTGTTTTTT. Translating gives CASSPNTYTGELFF.

The J gene is TRBJ1-5, the V gene TRBV7-9; the match to TRBD1 covers 8 bases. Unmatched junction bases numbered 6, after V lost 1 base and J lost 7 bases. This CDR3 comprises 15 residues. Germline V gives CDR1 SEHNR, CDR2 FQNEAQ (reference sequence). CDR3 DNA sequence: TGTGCCAGCAGCTTAGGACAGGGGAGCGAACAGCCCCAGCATTTT. Translation: CASSLGQGSEQPQHF.

The chain has TRBV9 and TRBJ2-7; a possible D gene is TRBD2 (5 bases). Trimming stripped 4 bases from V and 1 base from J, with 12 bases between. Per the germline V gene, CDR1 is SGDLS and CDR2 is YYNGEE. This CDR3 has 14 amino acids. The CDR3 spells CASSSRAGSYEQYF. The CDR3, as DNA: TGTGCCAGCAGCTCCCGGGCGGGTTCCTACGAGCAGTACTTC.

This clone occurred a few times. The rearrangement uses TRBV4-2 and TRBJ2-7, with 14 bases aligning to TRBD2. This CDR3 region has 15 residues. Trimming took 5 bases from V and 6 from J; bases not matched to a gene: 6. The germline V gene encodes CDR1 LGHNA and CDR2 YNFKEQ. The CDR3 sequence is CASSDLGLAGGEQYF. The CDR3, as DNA: TGTGCCAGCAGCGACCTCGGACTAGCGGGAGGCGAGCAGTACTTC.

In DNA, the CDR3 is TGTGCCAGTAGTAATTCTCTAGCGGGAGAGGGAACAGATACGCAGTATTTT. Translating it yields CASSNSLAGEGTDTQYF. The rearrangement links TRBV19 to TRBJ2-3; 10 nucleotides agree with TRBD2. Trimming removed 4 bases from V and 3 bases from J; junction bases left unmatched: 10. CDR1 is LNHDA and CDR2 is SQIVND in the germline V gene (reference sequence). There are 17 residues in the CDR3. The full variable domain, completed using reference TRBV19 and TRBJ2-3, is DGGITQSPKYLFRKEGQNVTLSCEQNLNHDAMYWYRQDPGQGLRLIYYSQIVNDFQKGDIAEGYSVSREKKESFPLTVTSAQKNPTAFYLCASSNSLAGEGTDTQYFGPGTRLTVL.

This sequence joins TRBV7-9 and TRBJ1-1, with 7 bases aligning to TRBD1. The CDR3 length is 19 residues. The V and J ends lost 5 bases and 1 base, in that order; junction bases with no gene match: 19. Germline-derived CDR1 and CDR2 are SEHNR and FQNEAQ (reference sequence). Here the CDR3 reads CASSPFDLLVWTGNTEAFF. The DNA of the CDR3 is TGTGCCAGCAGCCCATTCGACCTGCTTGTTTGGACAGGGAACACTGAAGCTTTCTTT.

The V and J genes are TRBV6-1 and TRBJ2-5; D unclear. Germline V gene lookup returns CDR1 MNHNS and CDR2 SASEGT. The CDR3 runs 13 residues. Trimming pared 2 bases from V and 5 bases from J, leaving 9 bases between. CDR3: CASSELTRETQYF. CDR3 nucleotide sequence: TGTGCCAGCAGTGAACTTACGCGCGAGACCCAGTACTTC.

The V call is TRBV28, the J call TRBJ2-7, with 12 bases aligning to TRBD2. V was clipped by 4 bases and J by 3 bases; unmatched bases: 4. CDR1 MDHEN and CDR2 SYDVKM come from the germline V gene. The CDR3 loop spans 15 amino acids. The CDR3 protein is CASSYLAGGNYEQYF. Written as DNA, the CDR3 is TGTGCCAGCAGTTATCTAGCGGGAGGGAACTACGAGCAGTACTTC.

The chain has TRBV9 and TRBJ2-1; 8 bases match TRBD2. This CDR3 is built from 15 residues. CDR1 and CDR2 from the germline V gene are SGDLS and YYNGEE. V dropped 0 bases and J dropped 5; count of bases not matched to a gene: 4. The CDR3 nucleotides are TGTGCCAGCAGCGTAGTTTCGGGAGGGAACAATGAGCAGTTCTTC. This gives the protein CASSVVSGGNNEQFF.

This sequence joins TRBV6-1 and TRBJ1-5, with a weak D call TRBD1 (6 bases). V lost 6 bases and J lost 0, with 12 bases in between. CDR1 and CDR2 (germline): MNHNS, SASEGT. The length of the CDR3 is 15 residues. In DNA, the CDR3 is TGTGCCAGCAGGAATACAGGGTTTAGCAATCAGCCCCAGCATTTT. Translation gives CASRNTGFSNQPQHF.

The chain carries TRBV5-4 and TRBJ2-7; the D gene is possibly TRBD1 (6 bases). The CDR3 extends over 14 amino acids. V gave up 0 bases and J gave up 4 bases, with 11 bases separating them. Germline V gene sequence: CDR1 SGHNT, CDR2 YYREEE (reference sequence). As DNA, the CDR3 is TGTGCCAGCAGCTTGGTCGCAGGGGCGTACGAGCAGTACTTC. This codes for CASSLVAGAYEQYF.